Sequencing of this T cell receptor beta chain was carried out in a study of cytomegalovirus exposure and HLA in healthy donors. Study-wide findings and caveats: Prior analysis indicated that the majority of TCR beta V segments exhibited productivity approximately 90% or approximately 30% of the time.

CDR1 and CDR2 (germline): LGHNA, YSLEER. This CDR3 is built from 17 residues. Germline trimming cut 0 bases from V and 4 bases from J; bases unmatched to any gene: 7. As regards this clone: The antigen is undetermined.

PCR used 60 Vbeta primers and 13 Jbeta primers. Some clones are missing from TCRdb's copy, which holds only in-frame ones; the method was immunoSEQ multiplex PCR. The sample contains some 100,000 clones, 76% of which appear only once. Source material: PBMCs. The source is a woman in her fifties or sixties in good health and CMV-seropositive. V usage is TRBV4-3 and J usage is TRBJ2-3; TRBD2 agrees at 10 bases. For the CDR3, the DNA is TGCGCCAGCAGCCAAGAGACCTCTAGCGGGAGTTCAGATACGCAGTATTTT. Its translation: CASSQETSSGSSDTQYF.